The rows below give T cell receptor beta chains drawn from one sample of a study of Ad26.COV2.S vaccination and SARS-CoV-2 variants. The assay was immunoSEQ multiplex PCR, and TCRdb's table has in-frame clones only and misses some. The sample lists 350,000 to 500,000 clones, around 89% seen once, with 3.6% in the top ten. The source was peripheral blood, collected in a trial of Ad26.COV2.S vaccine versus placebo. Source of these receptors: a person between 18 and 65 years old who received the Ad26.COV2.S COVID-19 vaccine or a placebo. Both conserved end residues are part of each CDR3. D genes are given only for firm matches. A clone size is listed for some rows: how often the clone was seen (once, few, many), or a class if it is expanded.

J,size,V,D,CDR3,DNA
TRBJ2-1,-,TRBV6-2/TRBV6-3,TRBD1,CASSYLAGGVYNEQFF,TGTGCCAGCAGTTACTTGGCAGGGGGCGTCTACAATGAGCAGTTCTTC
TRBJ2-5,-,TRBV5-1,-,CASSSTRALETQYF,TGCGCCAGCAGCTCTACTCGGGCGTTGGAGACCCAGTACTTC
TRBJ2-2,once,TRBV28,TRBD1,CASSYYGTGGDTGELFF,TGTGCCAGCAGCTATTACGGGACAGGGGGCGACACCGGGGAGCTGTTTTTT
TRBJ1-1,-,TRBV6-5,TRBD1,CASSYLIQGARTEAFF,TGTGCCAGCAGTTACCTTATACAGGGGGCTAGGACTGAAGCTTTCTTT
TRBJ2-7,-,TRBV2,-,CASSEGQFYEQYF,TGTGCCAGCAGTGAGGGTCAGTTCTACGAGCAGTACTTC
TRBJ2-7,-,TRBV29-1,-,CSVETASSYEQYF,TGCAGCGTCGAAACAGCGAGCTCCTACGAGCAGTACTTC
TRBJ2-7,-,TRBV18,TRBD2,CASSAGGGRDYEQYF,TGTGCCAGCTCAGCCGGTGGAGGGAGGGACTACGAGCAGTACTTC
TRBJ2-7,-,TRBV6-5,TRBD2,CASKGSRLAGHEQYF,TGTGCCAGCAAGGGGAGCAGACTAGCGGGGCATGAGCAGTACTTC
TRBJ1-3,-,TRBV28,-,CASSFAGRSGNTIYF,TGTGCCAGCAGTTTTGCAGGTCGCTCTGGAAACACCATATATTTT
TRBJ2-1,-,TRBV28,-,CASSLRLPYNEQFF,TGTGCCAGCAGCTTAAGACTACCCTACAATGAGCAGTTCTTC
TRBJ2-3,-,TRBV28,-,CTTRGAGTDTQYF,TGTACAACTAGAGGGGCTGGCACAGATACGCAGTATTTT
TRBJ2-1,-,TRBV7-3,-,CASSLMGGASYNEQFF,TGTGCCAGCAGCTTAATGGGGGGCGCCTCCTACAATGAGCAGTTCTTC
TRBJ2-7,-,TRBV6-6,-,CASKQYHEQYF,TGTGCCAGCAAGCAGTACCACGAGCAGTACTTC
TRBJ1-5,once,TRBV7-9,-,CASSLAGGNQPQHF,TGTGCCAGCAGCTTAGCGGGTGGCAATCAGCCCCAGCATTTT
TRBJ1-5,-,TRBV28,-,CASSLLESSNQPQHF,TGTGCCAGCAGTTTATTGGAGAGTAGCAATCAGCCCCAGCATTTT
TRBJ1-5,-,TRBV28,-,CASSLFTGRDQPQHF,TGTGCCAGCAGTTTATTTACAGGAAGGGATCAGCCCCAGCATTTT
TRBJ2-1,once,TRBV30,-,CAWKYISGTEEFF,TGTGCCTGGAAGTATATTTCGGGCACGGAAGAGTTCTTC
TRBJ2-2,-,TRBV9,-,CASSVVAVTQDTGELFF,TGTGCCAGCAGCGTAGTCGCTGTTACTCAGGACACCGGGGAGCTGTTTTTT
TRBJ2-3,-,TRBV3-1/TRBV3-2,TRBD1,CASSHYRDRGKNTQYF,TGTGCCAGCAGCCATTATAGGGACAGGGGAAAGAATACGCAGTATTTT
TRBJ1-2,-,TRBV7-2,TRBD1,CASSWTGGYGYTF,TGTGCCAGCAGCTGGACAGGGGGCTATGGCTACACCTTC
TRBJ1-3,-,TRBV6-5,-,CASRLERVPRATIYF,TGTGCCAGCAGACTTGAAAGGGTACCAAGAGCCACCATATATTTT
TRBJ2-1,-,TRBV5-5,TRBD1,CASSLVHQQGYEQFF,TGTGCCAGCAGCTTGGTTCATCAACAGGGGTATGAGCAGTTCTTC
TRBJ2-2,-,TRBV5-4,TRBD2,CASSPLASTGELFF,TGTGCCAGCAGCCCACTAGCGTCCACCGGGGAGCTGTTTTTT
TRBJ2-5,-,TRBV9,-,CASSGETQYF,TGTGCCAGCAGCGGAGAGACCCAGTACTTC
TRBJ2-1,-,TRBV9,-,CASSVHGLNNEQFF,TGTGCCAGCAGCGTGCACGGGCTCAACAATGAGCAGTTCTTC
TRBJ2-4,-,TRBV18,TRBD1,CASSPRGGAAKNIQYF,TGTGCCAGCTCACCACGAGGGGGCGCTGCCAAAAACATTCAGTACTTC
TRBJ2-3,-,TRBV7-3,TRBD2,CASSQGLAGTRDTQYF,TGTGCCAGCAGCCAGGGACTAGCGGGGACGAGGGATACGCAGTATTTT
TRBJ2-5,-,TRBV5-1,-,CASSLSDYQETQYF,TGCGCCAGCAGCTTGTCCGATTACCAAGAGACCCAGTACTTC
TRBJ1-1,-,TRBV7-8,-,CASSPDPGPEAFF,TGTGCCAGCAGCCCCGACCCCGGCCCTGAAGCTTTCTTT